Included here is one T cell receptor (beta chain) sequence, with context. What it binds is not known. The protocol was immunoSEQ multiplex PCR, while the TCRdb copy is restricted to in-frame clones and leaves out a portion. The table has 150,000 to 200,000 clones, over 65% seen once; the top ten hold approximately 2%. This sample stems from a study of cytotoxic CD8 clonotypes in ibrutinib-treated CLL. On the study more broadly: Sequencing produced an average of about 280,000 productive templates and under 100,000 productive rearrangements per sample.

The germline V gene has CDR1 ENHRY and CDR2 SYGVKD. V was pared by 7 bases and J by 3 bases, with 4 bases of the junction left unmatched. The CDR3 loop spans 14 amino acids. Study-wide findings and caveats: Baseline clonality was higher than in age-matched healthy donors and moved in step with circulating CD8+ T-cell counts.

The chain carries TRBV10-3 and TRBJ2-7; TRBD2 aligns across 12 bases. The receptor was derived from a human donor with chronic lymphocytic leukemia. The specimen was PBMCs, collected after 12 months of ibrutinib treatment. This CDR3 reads CAIKTSGSGYEQYF. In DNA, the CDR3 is TGTGCCATCAAGACTAGCGGGAGTGGCTACGAGCAGTACTTC.